The source of this TCR beta chain is a study of blood T cell repertoires in COVID-19. Study background: Material from acute and convalescent COVID-19 was sourced from the United States, Italy and Spain. From T cells, B-cell-depleted T cells, or PBMCs came the material, which was cDNA or gDNA.

In the original analysis: Estimation of nucleated cell counts was performed using reference gene primer amplification. Assay: immunoSEQ multiplex PCR; the TCRdb copy retains only in-frame clones and omits some. For V, J and clone size, that table is used; D and trimming come from the DNA. This sample has 110,000 or so clones, with about nine tenths found just once. Germline values: CDR1 LNHNV, CDR2 YYDKDF (reference sequence). The CDR3 loop spans 14 amino acids. V lost 8 bases, J lost 8 bases, and 12 bases stayed unmatched. Sequencing was performed on peripheral blood. The TCR sequence derives from a woman aged 45-60 years with acute or convalescent COVID-19. The chain is built from TRBV15 and TRBJ2-1, with 7 bases aligning to TRBD1. The CDR3 DNA is TGTGCCACCCGAAGGGGGCCCAGCGAGGATGAGCAGTTCTTC. It is translated as CATRRGPSEDEQFF.